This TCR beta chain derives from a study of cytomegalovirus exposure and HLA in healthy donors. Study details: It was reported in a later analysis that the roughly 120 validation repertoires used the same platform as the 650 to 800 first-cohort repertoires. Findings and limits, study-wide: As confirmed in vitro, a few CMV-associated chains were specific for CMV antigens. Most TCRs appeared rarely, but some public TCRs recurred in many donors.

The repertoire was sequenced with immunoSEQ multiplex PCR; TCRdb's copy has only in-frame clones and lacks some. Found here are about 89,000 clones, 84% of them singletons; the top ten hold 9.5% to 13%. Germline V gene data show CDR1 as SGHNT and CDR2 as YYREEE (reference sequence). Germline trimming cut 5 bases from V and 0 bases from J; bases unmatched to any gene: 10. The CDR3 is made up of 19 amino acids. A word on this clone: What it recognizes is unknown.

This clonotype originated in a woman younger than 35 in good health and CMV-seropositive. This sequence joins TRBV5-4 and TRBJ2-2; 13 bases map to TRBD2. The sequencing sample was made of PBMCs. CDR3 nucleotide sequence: TGTGCCAGCAGTCTTACTAGCGGGGGGGCCCTTACGAACACCGGGGAGCTGTTTTTT. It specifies CASSLTSGGALTNTGELFF.